Listed below are T cell receptor beta chains from one sample, sequenced in a study of shared clonotypes between healthy human individuals. Method: immunoSEQ multiplex PCR; TCRdb's copy keeps in-frame clones and lacks some. The sample has 2.3 million or so clones, about 92% seen once. The source material was naive CD4+ T cells from PBMCs. The receptors originated from a young man in good health. Some clones in this sample may be carry-over from other donors' samples. The CDR3 runs from the conserved cysteine through the conserved F or W. The order of the fields is D gene, clone size, V gene, J gene, CDR3 protein, CDR3 DNA. A D gene is named only where the DNA matches it firmly. Not all rows give a size; the values are once, few, many and, for expanded clones, a class.

d_call: TRBD1
clone_size: once
v_call: TRBV15
j_call: TRBJ2-7
cdr3_aa: CATSPTGDDYEQYF
cdr3_nt: TGTGCCACCAGCCCGACAGGGGACGACTACGAGCAGTACTTC

d_call: .
clone_size: .
v_call: TRBV19
j_call: TRBJ2-3
cdr3_aa: CASSISRGADTQYF
cdr3_nt: TGTGCCAGTAGTATTTCCAGGGGTGCAGATACGCAGTATTTT

d_call: .
clone_size: once
v_call: TRBV2
j_call: TRBJ2-7
cdr3_aa: CASKGDHSYEQYF
cdr3_nt: TGTGCCAGCAAAGGGGACCACTCCTACGAGCAGTACTTC

d_call: TRBD1
clone_size: .
v_call: TRBV28
j_call: TRBJ1-2
cdr3_aa: CASKGQGEFYGYTF
cdr3_nt: TGTGCCAGCAAGGGACAGGGGGAATTCTATGGCTACACCTTC

d_call: .
clone_size: .
v_call: TRBV5-1
j_call: TRBJ2-7
cdr3_aa: CASRLIVGSSYEQYF
cdr3_nt: TGCGCCAGCAGGCTGATTGTAGGGAGCTCCTACGAGCAGTACTTC

d_call: TRBD1
clone_size: .
v_call: TRBV19
j_call: TRBJ1-4
cdr3_aa: CASQDRVYEKLFF
cdr3_nt: TGTGCCAGCCAGGACAGGGTTTATGAAAAACTGTTTTTT

d_call: .
clone_size: .
v_call: TRBV6-6
j_call: TRBJ2-5
cdr3_aa: CASRSRETQYF
cdr3_nt: TGTGCCAGCAGGAGTCGGGAGACCCAGTACTTC

d_call: .
clone_size: .
v_call: TRBV4-1
j_call: TRBJ1-3
cdr3_aa: CASSQGSTAGSGNTIYF
cdr3_nt: TGCGCCAGCAGCCAAGGGTCCACGGCGGGGTCTGGAAACACCATATATTTT

d_call: .
clone_size: .
v_call: TRBV19
j_call: TRBJ1-5
cdr3_aa: CASSIERYQPQHF
cdr3_nt: TGTGCCAGTAGTATAGAACGGTATCAGCCCCAGCATTTT

d_call: TRBD1
clone_size: once
v_call: TRBV7-9
j_call: TRBJ2-1
cdr3_aa: CASSLGTGHNEQFF
cdr3_nt: TGTGCCAGCAGCTTAGGGACAGGGCACAATGAGCAGTTCTTC

d_call: .
clone_size: .
v_call: TRBV27
j_call: TRBJ1-3
cdr3_aa: CASSLSLFVPPGNTIYF
cdr3_nt: TGTGCCAGCAGTTTATCGCTCTTCGTACCGCCTGGAAACACCATATATTTT

d_call: TRBD1
clone_size: .
v_call: TRBV2
j_call: TRBJ2-1
cdr3_aa: CASSRLGTGINNEQFF
cdr3_nt: TGTGCCAGCAGTCGCCTGGGGACAGGGATAAACAATGAGCAGTTCTTC

d_call: .
clone_size: .
v_call: TRBV19
j_call: TRBJ2-7
cdr3_aa: CASSIGGSSYEQYF
cdr3_nt: TGTGCCAGTAGTATAGGGGGGAGCTCCTACGAGCAGTACTTC

d_call: .
clone_size: once
v_call: TRBV29-1
j_call: TRBJ2-1
cdr3_aa: CSVEDRNVNEQFF
cdr3_nt: TGCAGCGTTGAAGATAGGAACGTCAATGAGCAGTTCTTC

d_call: .
clone_size: .
v_call: TRBV28
j_call: TRBJ1-2
cdr3_aa: CASTTPGGVGGYTF
cdr3_nt: TGTGCCAGCACAACCCCGGGGGGAGTGGGCGGCTACACCTTC

d_call: TRBD2
clone_size: .
v_call: TRBV5-4
j_call: TRBJ2-7
cdr3_aa: CASSLRTSGRVGEQYF
cdr3_nt: TGTGCCAGCAGCTTACGGACTAGCGGGAGGGTTGGCGAGCAGTACTTC

d_call: .
clone_size: .
v_call: TRBV30
j_call: TRBJ2-7
cdr3_aa: CAWSVLGGAEQYF
cdr3_nt: TGTGCCTGGAGTGTACTCGGGGGAGCCGAGCAGTACTTC

d_call: TRBD2
clone_size: .
v_call: TRBV19
j_call: TRBJ2-7
cdr3_aa: CASSICGGVGRADYEQYF
cdr3_nt: TGTGCCAGTAGTATTTGCGGCGGGGTCGGGAGGGCTGACTACGAGCAGTACTTC

d_call: .
clone_size: .
v_call: TRBV5-4
j_call: TRBJ2-5
cdr3_aa: CASSPRTGREETQYF
cdr3_nt: TGTGCCAGCAGCCCCCGAACAGGGCGAGAGGAGACCCAGTACTTC

d_call: .
clone_size: .
v_call: TRBV28
j_call: TRBJ2-1
cdr3_aa: CASSLFFPESRLEQFF
cdr3_nt: TGTGCCAGCAGTTTATTCTTCCCAGAAAGCCGTCTGGAGCAGTTCTTC

d_call: TRBD1
clone_size: .
v_call: TRBV27
j_call: TRBJ2-7
cdr3_aa: CASSFGQVAAYEQYF
cdr3_nt: TGTGCCAGCAGTTTCGGACAGGTGGCAGCCTACGAGCAGTACTTC

d_call: .
clone_size: .
v_call: TRBV29-1
j_call: TRBJ1-3
cdr3_aa: CSVVPDGNTIYF
cdr3_nt: TGCAGCGTTGTCCCCGACGGAAACACCATATATTTT

d_call: .
clone_size: .
v_call: TRBV5-1
j_call: TRBJ2-5
cdr3_aa: CASSLWGEETQYF
cdr3_nt: TGCGCCAGCAGTCTCTGGGGCGAAGAGACCCAGTACTTC

d_call: TRBD1
clone_size: .
v_call: TRBV6-1
j_call: TRBJ1-5
cdr3_aa: CASSERDRRYKWQPQHF
cdr3_nt: TGTGCCAGCAGTGAGAGGGACAGGAGATATAAGTGGCAGCCCCAGCATTTT

d_call: .
clone_size: .
v_call: TRBV27
j_call: TRBJ1-5
cdr3_aa: CASSFQGINQPQHF
cdr3_nt: TGTGCCAGCAGTTTTCAGGGGATCAATCAGCCCCAGCATTTT

d_call: .
clone_size: .
v_call: TRBV7-7
j_call: TRBJ1-1
cdr3_aa: CASSSGLGTEAFF
cdr3_nt: TGTGCCAGCAGCTCAGGCTTGGGCACTGAAGCTTTCTTT

d_call: .
clone_size: .
v_call: TRBV4-1
j_call: TRBJ2-1
cdr3_aa: CASSRAGEGGNEQFF
cdr3_nt: TGCGCCAGCAGCCGTGCGGGAGAGGGGGGCAATGAGCAGTTCTTC

d_call: .
clone_size: .
v_call: TRBV19
j_call: TRBJ1-1
cdr3_aa: CASSIGRAGIGTEAFF
cdr3_nt: TGTGCCAGTAGTATAGGCAGGGCGGGTATCGGAACTGAAGCTTTCTTT

d_call: .
clone_size: .
v_call: TRBV28
j_call: TRBJ1-1
cdr3_aa: CASSLWWGMNTEAFF
cdr3_nt: TGTGCCAGCAGTTTATGGTGGGGAATGAACACTGAAGCTTTCTTT

d_call: TRBD2
clone_size: .
v_call: TRBV2
j_call: TRBJ2-1
cdr3_aa: CASPKGGSSYNEQFF
cdr3_nt: TGTGCCAGCCCGAAAGGCGGGAGCTCCTACAATGAGCAGTTCTTC

d_call: TRBD1
clone_size: .
v_call: TRBV6-6
j_call: TRBJ2-7
cdr3_aa: CASSYRDSGSYEQYF
cdr3_nt: TGTGCCAGCAGCTACCGGGACAGCGGATCCTACGAGCAGTACTTC

d_call: TRBD1
clone_size: .
v_call: TRBV10-3
j_call: TRBJ2-6
cdr3_aa: CAISESSTGGDNVLTF
cdr3_nt: TGTGCCATCAGTGAGTCTTCCACAGGGGGCGACAACGTCCTGACTTTC

d_call: .
clone_size: .
v_call: TRBV14
j_call: TRBJ1-1
cdr3_aa: CASSQLPGARLGTEAFF
cdr3_nt: TGTGCCAGCAGCCAACTGCCGGGAGCCCGATTGGGCACTGAAGCTTTCTTT

d_call: .
clone_size: .
v_call: TRBV5-1
j_call: TRBJ2-2
cdr3_aa: CASSLRDPDTGELFF
cdr3_nt: TGCGCCAGCAGCTTGAGGGACCCTGACACCGGGGAGCTGTTTTTT

d_call: .
clone_size: once
v_call: TRBV25-1
j_call: TRBJ2-3
cdr3_aa: CASSPGGVKIDTQYF
cdr3_nt: TGTGCCAGCAGCCCTGGGGGAGTAAAGATAGATACGCAGTATTTT

d_call: .
clone_size: .
v_call: TRBV9
j_call: TRBJ2-5
cdr3_aa: CASSVAGGTRGTQYF
cdr3_nt: TGTGCCAGCAGCGTAGCCGGGGGCACCCGGGGGACCCAGTACTTC

d_call: TRBD2
clone_size: .
v_call: TRBV5-1
j_call: TRBJ2-3
cdr3_aa: CASSRREESDTQYF
cdr3_nt: TGCGCCAGCAGTCGGCGGGAGGAATCAGATACGCAGTATTTT

d_call: TRBD1
clone_size: .
v_call: TRBV7-2
j_call: TRBJ2-7
cdr3_aa: CASSFGTASSYEQYF
cdr3_nt: TGTGCCAGCAGCTTCGGGACAGCTAGCTCCTACGAGCAGTACTTC

d_call: .
clone_size: .
v_call: TRBV18
j_call: TRBJ2-7
cdr3_aa: CASSPSGREQYF
cdr3_nt: TGTGCCAGCTCACCATCGGGACGGGAGCAGTACTTC

d_call: TRBD1
clone_size: few
v_call: TRBV2
j_call: TRBJ1-5
cdr3_aa: CASSPTGGNQPQHF
cdr3_nt: TGTGCCAGCAGTCCGACAGGGGGGAATCAGCCCCAGCATTTT

d_call: TRBD1
clone_size: .
v_call: TRBV11-2
j_call: TRBJ2-7
cdr3_aa: CASSLDRLAYEQYF
cdr3_nt: TGTGCCAGCAGCTTGGACAGGCTTGCCTACGAGCAGTACTTC

d_call: .
clone_size: .
v_call: TRBV6-6
j_call: TRBJ2-7
cdr3_aa: CASSPGFEQYF
cdr3_nt: TGTGCCAGCAGTCCAGGGTTTGAGCAGTACTTC

d_call: TRBD1
clone_size: .
v_call: TRBV28
j_call: TRBJ2-2
cdr3_aa: CASSQPRTGVPGELFF
cdr3_nt: TGTGCCAGCAGCCAACCCCGGACAGGAGTCCCCGGGGAGCTGTTTTTT

d_call: TRBD1
clone_size: once
v_call: TRBV10-3
j_call: TRBJ2-7
cdr3_aa: CAISVLGTDSYEQYF
cdr3_nt: TGTGCCATCAGTGTTTTGGGGACAGACTCCTACGAGCAGTACTTC

d_call: .
clone_size: once
v_call: TRBV5-6
j_call: TRBJ2-2
cdr3_aa: CASSFGWTGELFF
cdr3_nt: TGTGCCAGCAGCTTCGGGTGGACCGGGGAGCTGTTTTTT

d_call: .
clone_size: .
v_call: TRBV28
j_call: TRBJ2-5
cdr3_aa: CASSLSETVEETQYF
cdr3_nt: TGTGCCAGCAGTTTATCGGAAACCGTCGAAGAGACCCAGTACTTC